This T cell receptor beta chain was found in a study of blood T cell repertoires in COVID-19. Study background: The United States, Italy and Spain provided the acute and convalescent COVID-19 samples.

Germline CDR1 is SNHLY and CDR2 is FYNNEI. J lost 4 bases, V lost 1 base, and 5 bases had no gene match. This CDR3 has 15 amino acids. Original data processing: Amplification of reference gene primers was used by the study to estimate nucleated cell counts. The assay was immunoSEQ multiplex PCR, and TCRdb's table has in-frame clones only and misses some. V, J and clone size derive from that table, while D and trimming were established from the DNA sequence. Here the sample spans some 260,000 clones, around 90% being singletons. The source of this sequence is a human donor in a cohort sampled during active COVID-19. This chain uses TRBV2 with TRBJ1-2; TRBD1 aligns across 8 bases. Input material: peripheral blood. DNA for the CDR3: TGTGCCAGCAGTGAAGTGGTAGGGACAGGCTATGGCTACACCTTC. This encodes CASSEVVGTGYGYTF.